A single sample is the source of the 17 T cell receptor beta chains below, sequenced in a study of T cell responses to AZD1222 COVID-19 vaccine. The protocol was immunoSEQ multiplex PCR, while the TCRdb copy is restricted to in-frame clones and leaves out a portion. The sample lists 110,000 to 150,000 clones; around 93% were seen once. Sequenced here: peripheral blood, sampled on day 0 of AZD1222 vaccination. The source is an adult in good health.

The chain links TRBV5-3 to TRBJ2-2; D is unclear. TRBV5-3 is an ORF, and what it does is uncertain. This CDR3 is 18 amino acids long. Trimming left V 0 bases short and J 0 bases short, with 15 bases between. CDR3 amino acids: CARSLEAAKRPNTGELFF. The CDR3 coding sequence is TGTGCCAGAAGCTTGGAGGCAGCAAAACGTCCGAACACCGGGGAGCTGTTTTTT.

This chain uses TRBV2 with TRBJ1-2, with D unclear. Deletions cut 4 bases from V and 7 bases from J, with 16 bases between. CDR3 length: 14 amino acids. Per the germline V gene, CDR1 is SNHLY and CDR2 is FYNNEI. The CDR3 protein is CASSVSRALAGYTF. CDR3 coding DNA: TGTGCCAGCAGTGTAAGCCGCGCTTTGGCTGGCTACACCTTC.

The V call is TRBV18, the J call TRBJ1-3; D uncertain. CDR1 is KGHSH, CDR2 LQKENI, per germline. The CDR3 has 15 amino acids. Trimming removed 2 bases at V and 2 bases at J, with 10 bases between. The CDR3 here is CASSPVVGTGNTIYF. CDR3 nucleotide sequence: TGTGCCAGCTCACCAGTAGTAGGGACTGGAAACACCATATATTTT. Combining the CDR3 with reference TRBV18 and TRBJ1-3 gives the whole variable domain NAGVMQNPRHLVRRRGQEARLRCSPMKGHSHVYWYRQLPEEGLKFMVYLQKENIIDESGMPKERFSAEFPKEGPSILRIQQVVRGDSAAYFCASSPVVGTGNTIYFGEGSWLTVV.

This sequence joins TRBV28 and TRBJ1-2; perhaps TRBD1 as D (5 bases). Germline V gene data show CDR1 as MDHEN and CDR2 as SYDVKM. With 6 bases removed from V and 4 bases from J, the gap between germline ends came to 12 bases. This CDR3 is 13 amino acids long. The CDR3, as DNA: TGTGCCAGCAGACCTACAGGTAGCTATGGCTACACCTTC. Its translation: CASRPTGSYGYTF.

The chain uses TRBV10-3 and TRBJ1-2, with 7 bases fitting TRBD1. Germline CDR1 ENHRY, CDR2 SYGVKD. The CDR3 is 15 residues long. V lost 1 base and J lost 8; bases outside the gene matches: 10. The CDR3 sequence is CAISEFGRQGDGYTF. In nucleotides, the CDR3 is TGTGCCATCAGTGAGTTTGGGCGACAGGGAGACGGCTACACCTTC.

The genes are TRBV19 and TRBJ1-5, with TRBD1 matching 9 bases. Germline CDR1 is LNHDA and CDR2 is SQIVND (reference sequence). CDR3 length: 18 amino acids. The V gene end was trimmed by 6 bases and the J gene end by 0 bases; junction bases not matched to a gene: 12. The CDR3 sequence: CASRPGRDRAYSNQPQHF. CDR3 sequence (DNA): TGTGCCAGTAGACCGGGGCGGGACAGGGCCTATAGCAATCAGCCCCAGCATTTT.

This sequence joins TRBV18 and TRBJ1-3, with D maybe TRBD1 (5 bases). This CDR3 is 15 amino acids long. CDR1 and CDR2 (germline): KGHSH, LQKENI. Trimming cost V 5 bases and J 0 bases, with 11 bases left between them. This CDR3 is CASSSGLNSGNTIYF. The CDR3 nucleotides are TGTGCCAGCTCATCGGGGCTTAACTCTGGAAACACCATATATTTT.

This clone was counted a single time. J is TRBJ1-1 and V is TRBV19; 12 bases are a match to TRBD1. The germline CDR1 and CDR2 sequences are LNHDA and SQIVND (reference sequence). This CDR3 region has 18 residues. V lost 6 bases to trimming and J lost 5 bases; unmatched junction nucleotides: 16. This CDR3 reads CASSRIPGTGGRGTEAFF. The CDR3 nucleotides are TGTGCCAGTAGCCGTATACCCGGGACAGGGGGCCGAGGGACTGAAGCTTTCTTT.

V is TRBV6-5 and J is TRBJ1-1, with D maybe TRBD1 (6 bases). V dropped 5 bases and J dropped 1 base, with 14 bases sitting between them. Germline-derived CDR1 and CDR2 are MNHEY and SVGAGI. The CDR3 spans 15 residues. The CDR3 sequence is CASSNPYRENTEAFF. The CDR3 nucleotides read TGTGCCAGCAGTAACCCGTACAGGGAGAACACTGAAGCTTTCTTT.

This clone was recorded once. V usage is TRBV12-2 and J usage is TRBJ1-5. TRBV12-2 is given as a pseudogene. The CDR3 extends over 14 amino acids. The DNA of the CDR3 is TGTGCAAGTCGCTTAGCGGAGGGGGATCAGCCCCAGCATTTT. Encoded protein: CASRLAEGDQPQHF.

A few counts support this clone. The chain uses TRBV19 and TRBJ1-5; D is possibly TRBD1 (5 bases). V was cut by 3 bases and J by 7 bases, with 16 bases left in between. There are 15 residues in the CDR3. CDR1 and CDR2 (germline): LNHDA, SQIVND (reference sequence). CDR3 amino acids: CASSIPTRWDQPQHF. DNA of the CDR3: TGTGCCAGTAGTATCCCGACAAGGTGGGACCAGCCCCAGCATTTT.

The genes are TRBV6-2 or TRBV6-3 and TRBJ1-5; D is unresolved. Germline CDR1 MNHEY, CDR2 SVGEGT. This CDR3 comprises 14 residues. Between the trimmed V and J ends, which lost 2 bases and 3 bases, there was a span of 8 bases. The CDR3 nucleotides read TGTGCCAGCAGTTACGTGTCTATCAATCAGCCCCAGCATTTT. Protein: CASSYVSINQPQHF.

The chain has TRBV20-1 and TRBJ2-2; D not resolved. Germline V gene sequence: CDR1 DFQATT, CDR2 SNEGSKA (reference sequence). Trimming took off 3 bases at V and 6 bases at J, with 11 bases between the two ends. The CDR3 contains 13 residues. The CDR3 bases are TGCAGTGCTAGTTCCAGAGTTGCCGGGGAGCTGTTTTTT. This gives the protein CSASSRVAGELFF.

This chain joins TRBV5-1 and TRBJ1-1; D gene uncertain. This CDR3 is built from 15 residues. The V gene lost 0 bases and the J gene lost 0 bases, with 9 bases spanning the gap. Germline lookup yields CDR1 SGHRS and CDR2 YFSETQ. In DNA form, the CDR3 reads TGCGCCAGCAGCTTGGCCTCCGGTATGAACACTGAAGCTTTCTTT. Translation gives CASSLASGMNTEAFF.

The V and J genes are TRBV19 and TRBJ2-5, with D perhaps TRBD2 (6 bases). The CDR3 has 17 residues. Germline V gene lookup returns CDR1 LNHDA and CDR2 SQIVND (reference sequence). Trimming took off 0 bases at V and 9 bases at J, with 23 bases between the two ends. The CDR3 spells CASSIESGLARNEAQYF. The DNA for the CDR3 is TGTGCCAGTAGTATAGAGAGCGGGCTAGCGAGGAACGAGGCCCAGTACTTC.

This clone came up once. This chain connects TRBV7-9 to TRBJ1-5; D uncertain. The CDR3 spans 15 residues. Germline V gives CDR1 SEHNR, CDR2 FQNEAQ (reference sequence). V was pared by 5 bases and J by 0 bases, with 11 bases between. CDR3 region: CASSLDGYSNQPQHF. CDR3 nucleotide sequence: TGTGCCAGCAGCCTCGACGGGTATAGCAATCAGCCCCAGCATTTT.

Turning to this clone: At one of its ends the junction is not consistent with the germline gene, which may arise from a read error. The CDR3 DNA is TGTGCCAGCAGTTATTCACCCAACAATGAGCGGTTCTTC. Amino acids: CASSYSPNNERFF. The chain uses TRBV6-2 or TRBV6-3 and TRBJ2-1; the D is unclear. This CDR3 region has 13 residues. In germline, CDR1 is MNHEY, CDR2 SVGEGT.